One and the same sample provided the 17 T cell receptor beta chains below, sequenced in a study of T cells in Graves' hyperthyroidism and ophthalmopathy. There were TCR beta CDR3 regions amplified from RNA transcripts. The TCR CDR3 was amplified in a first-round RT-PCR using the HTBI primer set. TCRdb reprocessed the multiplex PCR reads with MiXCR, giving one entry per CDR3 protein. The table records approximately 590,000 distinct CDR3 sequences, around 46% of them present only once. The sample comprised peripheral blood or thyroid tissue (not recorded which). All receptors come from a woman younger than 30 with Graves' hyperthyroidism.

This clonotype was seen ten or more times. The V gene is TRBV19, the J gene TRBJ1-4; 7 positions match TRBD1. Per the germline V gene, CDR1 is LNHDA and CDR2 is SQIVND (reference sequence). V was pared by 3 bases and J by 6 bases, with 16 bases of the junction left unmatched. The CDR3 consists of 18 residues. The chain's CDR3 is CASSMPTGNGYGHEKLFF. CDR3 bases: TGTGCCAGTAGTATGCCGACAGGGAACGGGTACGGGCATGAAAAACTGTTTTTT.

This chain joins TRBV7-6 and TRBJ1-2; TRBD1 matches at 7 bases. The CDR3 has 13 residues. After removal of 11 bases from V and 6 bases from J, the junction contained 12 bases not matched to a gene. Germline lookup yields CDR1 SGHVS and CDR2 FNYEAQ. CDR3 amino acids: CAWRLTGSNGYTF. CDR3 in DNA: TGTGCCTGGAGATTGACAGGGTCGAATGGCTACACCTTC.

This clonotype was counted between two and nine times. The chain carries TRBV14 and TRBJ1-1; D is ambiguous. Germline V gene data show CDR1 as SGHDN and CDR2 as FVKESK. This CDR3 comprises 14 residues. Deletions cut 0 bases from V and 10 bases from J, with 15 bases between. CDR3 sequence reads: CASSQESVSQGAFF. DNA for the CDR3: TGTGCCAGCAGCCAAGAGAGTGTCTCTCAAGGAGCTTTCTTT.

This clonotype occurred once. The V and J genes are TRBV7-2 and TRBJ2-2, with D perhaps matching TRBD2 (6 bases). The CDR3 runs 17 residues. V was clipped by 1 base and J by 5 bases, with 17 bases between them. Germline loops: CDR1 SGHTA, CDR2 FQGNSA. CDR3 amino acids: CASSLVLGGASTGELFF. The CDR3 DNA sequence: TGTGCCAGCAGCTTAGTGCTTGGCGGGGCTAGTACCGGGGAGCTGTTTTTT.

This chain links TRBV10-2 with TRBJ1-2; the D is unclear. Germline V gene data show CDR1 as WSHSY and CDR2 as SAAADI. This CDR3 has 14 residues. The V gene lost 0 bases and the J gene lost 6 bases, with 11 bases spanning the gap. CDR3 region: CASSESGSGDGYTF. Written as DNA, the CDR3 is TGCGCCAGCAGTGAGTCCGGGAGTGGAGATGGCTACACCTTC.

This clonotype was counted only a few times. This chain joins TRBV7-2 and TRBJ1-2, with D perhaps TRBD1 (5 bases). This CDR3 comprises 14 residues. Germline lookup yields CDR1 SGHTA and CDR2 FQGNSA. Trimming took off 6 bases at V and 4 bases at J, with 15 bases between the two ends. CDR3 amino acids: CASRPSSGTYGYTF. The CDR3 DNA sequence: TGTGCCAGCAGGCCTAGTTCGGGGACCTATGGCTACACCTTC.

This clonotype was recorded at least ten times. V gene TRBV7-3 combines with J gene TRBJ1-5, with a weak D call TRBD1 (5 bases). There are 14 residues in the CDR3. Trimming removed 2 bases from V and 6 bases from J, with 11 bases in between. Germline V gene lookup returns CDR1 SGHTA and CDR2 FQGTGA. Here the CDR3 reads CASSLLGVGQPQHF. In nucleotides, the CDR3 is TGTGCCAGCAGCTTACTAGGGGTAGGTCAGCCCCAGCATTTT.

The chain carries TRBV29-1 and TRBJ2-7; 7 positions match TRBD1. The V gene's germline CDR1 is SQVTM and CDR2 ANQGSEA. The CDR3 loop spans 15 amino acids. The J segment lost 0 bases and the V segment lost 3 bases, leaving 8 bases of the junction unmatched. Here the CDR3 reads CSVDVRDSFSYEQYF. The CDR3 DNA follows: TGCAGCGTTGATGTACGGGACAGCTTCTCCTACGAGCAGTACTTC.

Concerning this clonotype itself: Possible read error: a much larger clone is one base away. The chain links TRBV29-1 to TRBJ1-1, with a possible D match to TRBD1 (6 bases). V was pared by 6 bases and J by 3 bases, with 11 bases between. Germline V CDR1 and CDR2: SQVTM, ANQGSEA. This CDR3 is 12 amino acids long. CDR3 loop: CSVGGLHTEAFF. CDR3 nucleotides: TGCAGCGTCGGGGGCCTTCACACTGAAGCTTTCTTT.

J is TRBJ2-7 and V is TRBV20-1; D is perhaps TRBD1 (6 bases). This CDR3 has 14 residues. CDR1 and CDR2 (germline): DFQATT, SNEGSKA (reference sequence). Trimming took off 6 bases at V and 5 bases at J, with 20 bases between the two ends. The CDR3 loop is CSAWDLTGFHEQYF. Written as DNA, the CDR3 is TGCAGTGCGTGGGACCTCACAGGGTTCCACGAGCAGTACTTC.

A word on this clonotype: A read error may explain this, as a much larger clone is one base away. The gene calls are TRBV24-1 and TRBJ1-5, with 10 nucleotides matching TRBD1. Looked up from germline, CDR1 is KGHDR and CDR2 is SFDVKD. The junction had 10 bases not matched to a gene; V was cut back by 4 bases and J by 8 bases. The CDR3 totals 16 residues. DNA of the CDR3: TGTGCCACCAGTGACCCAAGGGACAGGGGATTAAAGCCCCAGCATTTT. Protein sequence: CATSDPRDRGLKPQHF.

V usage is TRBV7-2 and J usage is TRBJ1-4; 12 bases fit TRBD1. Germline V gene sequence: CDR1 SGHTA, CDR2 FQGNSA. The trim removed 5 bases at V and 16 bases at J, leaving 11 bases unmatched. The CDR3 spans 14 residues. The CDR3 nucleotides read TGTGCCAGCAGCCAGGGACAGGGGGCGGCGGACCGGTTTTTT. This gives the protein CASSQGQGAADRFF.

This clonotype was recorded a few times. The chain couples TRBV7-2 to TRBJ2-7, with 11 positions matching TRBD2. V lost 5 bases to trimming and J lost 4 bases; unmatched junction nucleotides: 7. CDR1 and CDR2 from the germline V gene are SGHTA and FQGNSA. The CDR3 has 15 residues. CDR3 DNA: TGTGCCAGCAGCCTTATAGCGGGAGGGCCGTACGAGCAGTACTTC. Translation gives CASSLIAGGPYEQYF.

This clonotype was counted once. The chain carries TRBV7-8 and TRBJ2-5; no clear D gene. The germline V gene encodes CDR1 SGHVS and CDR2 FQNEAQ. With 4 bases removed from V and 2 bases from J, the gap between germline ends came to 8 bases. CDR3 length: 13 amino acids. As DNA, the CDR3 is TGTGCCAGCAGCTCTGTCTATCAAGAGACCCAGTACTTC. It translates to CASSSVYQETQYF.

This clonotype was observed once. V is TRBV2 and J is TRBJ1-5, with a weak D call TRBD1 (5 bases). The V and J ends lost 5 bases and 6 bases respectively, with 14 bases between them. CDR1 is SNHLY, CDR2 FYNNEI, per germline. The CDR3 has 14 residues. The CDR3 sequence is CASSFDRVGQPQHF. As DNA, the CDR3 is TGTGCCAGCAGTTTCGACAGAGTTGGTCAGCCCCAGCATTTT.

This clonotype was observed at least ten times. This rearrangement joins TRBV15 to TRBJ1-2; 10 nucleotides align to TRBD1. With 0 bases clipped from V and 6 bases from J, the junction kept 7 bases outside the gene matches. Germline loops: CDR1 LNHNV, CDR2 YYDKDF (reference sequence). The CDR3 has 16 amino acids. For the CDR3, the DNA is TGTGCCACCAGCAGAGATTTTGGGACAGGGGTTAATGGCTACACCTTC. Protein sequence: CATSRDFGTGVNGYTF. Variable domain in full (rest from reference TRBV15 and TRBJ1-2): DAMVIQNPRYQVTQFGKPVTLSCSQTLNHNVMYWYQQKSSQAPKLLFHYYDKDFNNEADTPDNFQSRRPNTSFCFLDIRSPGLGDTAMYLCATSRDFGTGVNGYTFGSGTRLTVV.

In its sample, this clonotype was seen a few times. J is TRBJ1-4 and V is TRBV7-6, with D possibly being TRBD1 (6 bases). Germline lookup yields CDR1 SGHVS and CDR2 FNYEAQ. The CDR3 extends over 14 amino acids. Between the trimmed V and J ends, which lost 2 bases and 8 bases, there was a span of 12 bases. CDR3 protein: CASSLSTGAEKLFF. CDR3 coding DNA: TGTGCCAGCAGCTTATCGACGGGGGCGGAAAAACTGTTTTTT.